This TCR beta chain originates from a study of blood T cell repertoires in COVID-19. Method: immunoSEQ multiplex PCR; TCRdb's copy keeps in-frame clones and lacks some. The top ten clones hold roughly 0.76% of a sample with 400,000 to 450,000 clones, around 90% of them seen once. CDR3 length: 15 amino acids. Trimming cost V 6 bases and J 2 bases; bases outside gene matches: 5. The germline CDR1 and CDR2 sequences are KGHSH and LQKENI. The chain combines TRBV18 with TRBJ2-1; TRBD1 aligns across 9 bases. Sequencing was performed on peripheral blood. The source of this sequence is a man aged 18 to 35 with COVID-19, enrolled during active disease. The CDR3 DNA reads TGTGCCAGCTCGACCGGGACAGGGACCTACAATGAGCAGTTCTTC. It is translated as CASSTGTGTYNEQFF.